This T cell receptor beta chain was sequenced during a study of shared clonotypes between healthy human individuals. Sequencing was performed with immunoSEQ multiplex PCR; in TCRdb, only in-frame clones are kept and a portion is missing. This table has 2.5 million or so clones, just over 90% appearing once. CDR1 is MNHNS, CDR2 SASEGT, per germline. The CDR3 runs to 13 residues. V lost 2 bases and J 5 bases, leaving 9 bases between the germline ends. This chain joins TRBV6-1 and TRBJ2-5; D remains unclear. The sequence came from a man younger than 35 in good health. Sequencing was carried out using naive CD4+ T cells sorted from blood. As to subset: CD45RA+ positively selected. The CDR3 coding sequence is TGTGCCAGCAGTGAACAAGGGTCGGAGACCCAGTACTTC. Translation: CASSEQGSETQYF.